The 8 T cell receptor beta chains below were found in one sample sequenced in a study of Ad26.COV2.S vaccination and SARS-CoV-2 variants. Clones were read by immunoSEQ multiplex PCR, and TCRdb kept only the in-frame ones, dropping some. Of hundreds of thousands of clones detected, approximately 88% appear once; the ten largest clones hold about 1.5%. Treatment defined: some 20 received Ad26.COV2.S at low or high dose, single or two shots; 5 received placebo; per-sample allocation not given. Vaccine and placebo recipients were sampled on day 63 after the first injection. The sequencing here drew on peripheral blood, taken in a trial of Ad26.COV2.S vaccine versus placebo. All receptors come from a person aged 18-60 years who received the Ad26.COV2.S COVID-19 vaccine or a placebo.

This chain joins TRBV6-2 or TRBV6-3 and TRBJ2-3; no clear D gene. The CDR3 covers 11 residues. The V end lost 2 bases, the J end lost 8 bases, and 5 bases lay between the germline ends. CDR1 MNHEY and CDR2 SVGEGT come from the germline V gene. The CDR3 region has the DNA TGTGCCAGCAGTTACCCCGGTACGCAGTATTTT. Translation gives CASSYPGTQYF.

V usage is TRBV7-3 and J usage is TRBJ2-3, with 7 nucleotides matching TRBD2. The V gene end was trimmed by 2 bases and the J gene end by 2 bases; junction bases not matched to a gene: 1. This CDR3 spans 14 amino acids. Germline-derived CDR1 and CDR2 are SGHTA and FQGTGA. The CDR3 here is CASSLAGDTDTQYF. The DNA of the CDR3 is TGTGCCAGCAGCTTAGCGGGGGACACAGATACGCAGTATTTT.

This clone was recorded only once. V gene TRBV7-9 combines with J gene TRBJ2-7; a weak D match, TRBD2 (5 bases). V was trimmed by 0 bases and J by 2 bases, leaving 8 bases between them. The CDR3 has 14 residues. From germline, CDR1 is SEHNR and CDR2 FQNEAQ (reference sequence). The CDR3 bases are TGTGCCAGCAGCTTAGCCGGGATAGCCTACGAGCAGTACTTC. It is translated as CASSLAGIAYEQYF.

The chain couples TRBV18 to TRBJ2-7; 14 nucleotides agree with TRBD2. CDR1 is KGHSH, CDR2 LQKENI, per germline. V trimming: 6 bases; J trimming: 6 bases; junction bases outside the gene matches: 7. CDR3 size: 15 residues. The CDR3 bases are TGTGCCAGCTCCTCCGGGACTAGCGGGAGTAGCGAGCAGTACTTC. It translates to CASSSGTSGSSEQYF.

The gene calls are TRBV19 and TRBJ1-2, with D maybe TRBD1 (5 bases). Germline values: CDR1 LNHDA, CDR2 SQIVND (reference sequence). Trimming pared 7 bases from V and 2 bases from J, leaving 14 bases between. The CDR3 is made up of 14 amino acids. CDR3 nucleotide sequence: TGTGCCAGTATCCCACGAGGGGAGAACTATGGCTACACCTTC. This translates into CASIPRGENYGYTF.

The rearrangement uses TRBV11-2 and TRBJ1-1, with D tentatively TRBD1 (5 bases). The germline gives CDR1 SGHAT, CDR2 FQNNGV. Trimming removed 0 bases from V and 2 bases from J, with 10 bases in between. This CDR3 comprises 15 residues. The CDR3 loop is CASSLEGLYNTEAFF. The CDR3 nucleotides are TGTGCCAGCAGCTTAGAGGGGCTCTATAACACTGAAGCTTTCTTT.

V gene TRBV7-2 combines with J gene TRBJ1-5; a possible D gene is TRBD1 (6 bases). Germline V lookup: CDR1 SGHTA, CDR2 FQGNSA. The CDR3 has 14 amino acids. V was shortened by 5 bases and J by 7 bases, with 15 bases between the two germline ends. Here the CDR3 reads CASSLEGGRQPQHF. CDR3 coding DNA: TGTGCCAGCAGCCTCGAGGGGGGGAGGCAGCCCCAGCATTTT.

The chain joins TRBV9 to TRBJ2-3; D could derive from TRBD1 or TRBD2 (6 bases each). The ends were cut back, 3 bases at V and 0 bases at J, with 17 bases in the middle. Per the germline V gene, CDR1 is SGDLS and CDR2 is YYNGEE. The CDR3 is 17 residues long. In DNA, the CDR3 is TGTGCCAGCAGCGGAGACGGGGGCGGGTCTAGCACAGATACGCAGTATTTT. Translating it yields CASSGDGGGSSTDTQYF. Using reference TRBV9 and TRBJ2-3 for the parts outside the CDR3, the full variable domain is DSGVTQTPKHLITATGQRVTLRCSPRSGDLSVYWYQQSLDQGLQFLIQYYNGEERAKGNILERFSAQQFPDLHSELNLSSLELGDSALYFCASSGDGGGSSTDTQYFGPGTRLTVL.